This T cell receptor beta chain was identified during a study of blood T cell repertoires in COVID-19. Produced via immunoSEQ multiplex PCR; TCRdb's table is partial and in-frame only. The table includes around 140,000 clones, 80% to 85% detected once. The CDR3 sequence is 14 residues long. V was shortened by 4 bases and J by 0 bases, with 10 bases between the two germline ends. The germline V gene has CDR1 SGHTA and CDR2 FQGNSA. Sequencing input: peripheral blood. The rearrangement uses TRBV7-2 and TRBJ2-7, with D uncertain. The clonotype comes from a woman in her sixties or seventies with acute or convalescent COVID-19. This CDR3 reads CASSSQANSYEQYF. CDR3 coding DNA: TGTGCCAGCAGCTCTCAGGCGAACTCCTACGAGCAGTACTTC.